These 24 T cell receptor beta chains were all obtained from the same sample, sequenced in a study of Ad26.COV2.S vaccination and SARS-CoV-2 variants. The data were produced by immunoSEQ multiplex PCR, yet TCRdb's version contains in-frame clones alone and is incomplete. The repertoire consists of about 350,000 clones, with 75% to 90% occurring once and the leading ten covering approximately 4.5%. As for treatment: roughly 19 received Ad26.COV2.S at low or high dose, single or two shots; 5 received placebo; per-sample allocation not given. Sampling took place 63 days after the first vaccine or placebo injection. The material was peripheral blood, obtained in a trial of Ad26.COV2.S vaccine versus placebo. Receptors originate from a person between 18 and 65 years old who received the Ad26.COV2.S COVID-19 vaccine or a placebo.

J is TRBJ2-1 and V is TRBV11-2, with D tentatively TRBD2 (6 bases). Germline values: CDR1 SGHAT, CDR2 FQNNGV. The V end was cut by 3 bases, the J end by 1 base, with 7 bases between. This CDR3 has 14 residues. This chain's CDR3 is CASSFAGSYNEQFF. For the CDR3, the DNA is TGTGCCAGCAGCTTTGCGGGGTCCTACAATGAGCAGTTCTTC.

The gene calls are TRBV7-2 and TRBJ2-3, with 11 bases matching TRBD2. The ends lost 0 bases at V and 2 bases at J; junction bases unmatched: 4. The CDR3 sequence is 17 residues long. CDR1 SGHTA and CDR2 FQGNSA come from the germline V gene. The CDR3 DNA reads TGTGCCAGCAGCTTAGCTCTAGCGGGGGGACCCACAGATACGCAGTATTTT. Amino acids: CASSLALAGGPTDTQYF. The entire variable domain, with the rest obtained from reference TRBV7-2 and TRBJ2-3, is as follows: GAGVSQSPSNKVTEKGKDVELRCDPISGHTALYWYRQSLGQGLEFLIYFQGNSAPDKSGLPSDRFSAERTGGSVSTLTIQRTQQEDSAVYLCASSLALAGGPTDTQYFGPGTRLTVL.

J is TRBJ2-7 and V is TRBV5-1; TRBD1 matches 8 bases. V was clipped by 4 bases and J by 2 bases; unmatched bases: 5. The CDR3 has 14 amino acids. The germline CDR1 and CDR2 sequences are SGHRS and YFSETQ. The CDR3 reads CASSREQGAYEQYF. The CDR3 bases are TGCGCCAGCAGCCGGGAACAGGGGGCCTACGAGCAGTACTTC.

This clone has a handful of counts. The chain employs TRBV5-1 and TRBJ2-7; D not resolved. V was trimmed by 2 bases and J by 6 bases, leaving 12 bases between them. This CDR3 spans 13 amino acids. Germline lookup yields CDR1 SGHRS and CDR2 YFSETQ. CDR3 region: CASSLTRSREQYF. The CDR3 DNA reads TGCGCCAGCAGCTTAACCCGTTCCCGCGAGCAGTACTTC.

This chain joins TRBV2 and TRBJ1-1, with no clear D. The germline CDR1 and CDR2 sequences are SNHLY and FYNNEI. V was trimmed by 4 bases and J by 5 bases, leaving 11 bases between them. The CDR3 loop spans 13 amino acids. CDR3 nucleotide sequence: TGTGCCAGCAGTGGCCCAGGTGGAACTGAAGCTTTCTTT. It translates to CASSGPGGTEAFF.

The chain uses TRBV7-9 and TRBJ1-5, with D possibly TRBD1 on 5 matching bases. Germline V gene sequence: CDR1 SEHNR, CDR2 FQNEAQ (reference sequence). The V end was cut by 0 bases, the J end by 5 bases, with 14 bases between. This CDR3 contains 16 residues. CDR3 DNA sequence: TGTGCCAGCAGCTTAGCGCGCCAGGGAGGCGATCAGCCCCAGCATTTT. Translating it yields CASSLARQGGDQPQHF.

V is TRBV19 and J is TRBJ1-3; the D gene is possibly TRBD1 (5 bases). V was clipped by 2 bases and J by 2 bases, with 16 bases between them. The CDR3 runs 17 residues. From germline, CDR1 is LNHDA and CDR2 SQIVND (reference sequence). CDR3 region: CASSITGTRVTGNTIYF. The CDR3 DNA follows: TGTGCCAGTAGTATAACGGGGACGAGGGTCACTGGAAACACCATATATTTT.

The rearrangement links TRBV14 to TRBJ1-6; D unclear. Germline CDR1 SGHDN, CDR2 FVKESK. This CDR3 comprises 15 residues. V lost 3 bases to trimming and J lost 7 bases, with 13 bases between them. Here the CDR3 reads CASSQDGRLNSPLHF. In DNA, the CDR3 is TGTGCCAGCAGCCAGGATGGAAGGCTAAATTCACCCCTCCACTTT.

The chain has TRBV9 and TRBJ1-1, with D unclear. Germline assignment: CDR1 SGDLS and CDR2 YYNGEE. V dropped 3 bases and J dropped 3 bases, with 9 bases sitting between them. CDR3 length: 13 amino acids. The CDR3 nucleotides read TGTGCCAGCAGCGCACGAACCGACACTGAAGCTTTCTTT. The encoded protein is CASSARTDTEAFF. The whole variable domain, filled in from reference TRBV9 and TRBJ1-1, reads DSGVTQTPKHLITATGQRVTLRCSPRSGDLSVYWYQQSLDQGLQFLIQYYNGEERAKGNILERFSAQQFPDLHSELNLSSLELGDSALYFCASSARTDTEAFFGQGTRLTVV.

In its sample, this clone was seen once. This chain joins TRBV6-5 and TRBJ1-2; unclear D gene. V lost 6 bases to trimming and J lost 4 bases, with 15 bases between them. This CDR3 spans 14 amino acids. Per the germline V gene, CDR1 is MNHEY and CDR2 is SVGAGI. Here the CDR3 DNA reads TGTGCCAGCAGCTCTCTGACTCAGTTCTATGGCTACACCTTC. It is translated as CASSSLTQFYGYTF.

The V and J genes are TRBV6-5 and TRBJ2-7; perhaps TRBD2 as D (6 bases). The CDR3 loop spans 14 amino acids. V was clipped by 0 bases and J by 3 bases, with 9 bases between them. Germline lookup yields CDR1 MNHEY and CDR2 SVGAGI. CDR3 amino acids: CASSYSRESYEQYF. The CDR3 DNA sequence: TGTGCCAGCAGTTACTCCCGGGAGAGCTACGAGCAGTACTTC.

J is TRBJ1-6 and V is TRBV4-3; maybe TRBD1 (6 bases). The V end was cut by 1 base, the J end by 7 bases, with 14 bases between. Germline CDR1 is LGHNA and CDR2 is YSLEER. This CDR3 is built from 16 residues. Here the CDR3 reads CASSQGVRGTNSPLHF. The CDR3, as DNA: TGCGCCAGCAGCCAAGGAGTAAGGGGGACAAATTCACCCCTCCACTTT.

This chain joins TRBV18 and TRBJ2-7; 9 bases map to TRBD1. V lost 6 bases, J lost 5 bases, and 14 bases stayed unmatched. Germline V lookup: CDR1 KGHSH, CDR2 LQKENI. This CDR3 has 16 residues. The CDR3 sequence: CASSQTSGTGLHEQYF. The CDR3 DNA follows: TGTGCCAGCTCCCAAACGTCCGGGACAGGGCTTCACGAGCAGTACTTC.

This clone appeared once. The chain joins TRBV7-2 to TRBJ2-5; tentative D call: TRBD1 (6 bases). V lost 5 bases and J 4 bases, leaving 11 bases between the germline ends. The CDR3 consists of 13 residues. Per germline, CDR1 SGHTA and CDR2 FQGNSA. CDR3 amino acids: CASSLDRRETQYF. The CDR3 DNA reads as TGTGCCAGCAGCCTCGACAGGCGAGAGACCCAGTACTTC.

The table lists this clone with a count of one. The chain recombines TRBV29-1 with TRBJ2-3; the D gene is possibly TRBD1 (6 bases). V lost 3 bases, J lost 0 bases, and 10 bases lay in between. The CDR3 runs 14 residues. Germline assignment: CDR1 SQVTM and CDR2 ANQGSEA. This CDR3 reads CSVDRGTSTDTQYF. The CDR3 DNA is TGCAGCGTTGACAGGGGCACTAGCACAGATACGCAGTATTTT.

The gene calls are TRBV29-1 and TRBJ2-1; TRBD2 matches at 7 bases. CDR3 length: 13 residues. The V gene end was trimmed by 4 bases and the J gene end by 7 bases; junction bases not matched to a gene: 7. Looked up from germline, CDR1 is SQVTM and CDR2 is ANQGSEA. The CDR3 sequence is CSVVETSRNEQFF. CDR3 coding DNA: TGCAGCGTTGTTGAGACTAGCAGGAATGAGCAGTTCTTC.

A single count supports this clone. V gene TRBV28 combines with J gene TRBJ1-3, with D unresolved. Between the trimmed V and J ends, which lost 3 bases and 0 bases, there was a span of 9 bases. Germline assignment: CDR1 MDHEN and CDR2 SYDVKM. The CDR3 extends over 15 amino acids. The CDR3 loop reads CASSFRKPSGNTIYF. Written as DNA, the CDR3 is TGTGCCAGCAGTTTTCGGAAACCCTCTGGAAACACCATATATTTT.

The rearrangement joins TRBV6-5 to TRBJ1-2; TRBD1 matches 9 bases. Per the germline V gene, CDR1 is MNHEY and CDR2 is SVGAGI. CDR3 size: 13 residues. The J segment lost 6 bases and the V segment lost 8 bases, leaving 7 bases of the junction unmatched. The CDR3 loop is CASGDRGIDGYTF. The CDR3 DNA is TGTGCCAGCGGAGACAGGGGGATAGATGGCTACACCTTC.

J is TRBJ1-5 and V is TRBV4-1; D remains ambiguous. V was trimmed by 4 bases and J by 6 bases, leaving 13 bases between them. Per the germline V gene, CDR1 is MGHRA and CDR2 is YSYEKL. The CDR3 has 14 amino acids. CDR3 protein: CASSPGYIVQPQHF. Here the CDR3 DNA reads TGCGCCAGCAGCCCAGGATACATTGTTCAGCCCCAGCATTTT.

The V call is TRBV4-1, the J call TRBJ1-4, with TRBD1 as a possible D gene (5 bases). This CDR3 is 15 amino acids long. Trimming shortened V by 1 base and J by 7 bases, and 13 bases separated the two germline ends. Germline loops: CDR1 MGHRA, CDR2 YSYEKL. In DNA, the CDR3 is TGCGCCAGCAGCCAAGTACCAGGGCCACTTGAAAAACTGTTTTTT. Residues: CASSQVPGPLEKLFF.

The chain carries TRBV9 and TRBJ1-2, with TRBD1 as a possible D gene (5 bases). Trimming took 1 base from V and 6 from J, leaving 13 bases between them. In germline, CDR1 is SGDLS, CDR2 YYNGEE. This CDR3 has 14 amino acids. Here the CDR3 reads CASSVNRDRDGYTF. The CDR3 nucleotides are TGTGCCAGCAGCGTAAACCGGGACCGAGATGGCTACACCTTC.

This clone came up once. The chain is built from TRBV18 and TRBJ2-3; perhaps D is TRBD1 or TRBD2 (6 bases each). The length of the CDR3 is 15 residues. The germline CDR1 and CDR2 sequences are KGHSH and LQKENI. Deletions cut 1 base from V and 3 bases from J, with 11 bases between. The CDR3, as DNA: TGTGCCAGCTCACCACAGGGGGGAAGAACAGATACGCAGTATTTT. Its translation is CASSPQGGRTDTQYF.

The V call is TRBV28, the J call TRBJ1-3; D gene unclear. CDR1 is MDHEN, CDR2 SYDVKM, per germline. The CDR3 sequence is 15 residues long. Trimming took 5 bases from V and 0 from J, leaving 11 bases between them. The CDR3 spells CASSTAPSSGNTIYF. In DNA, the CDR3 is TGTGCCAGCAGTACCGCCCCGAGCTCTGGAAACACCATATATTTT.

The rearrangement joins TRBV2 to TRBJ1-4; D is ambiguous. The CDR3 totals 14 residues. Germline V gene sequence: CDR1 SNHLY, CDR2 FYNNEI. The V end was cut by 1 base, the J end by 7 bases, with 10 bases between. The CDR3 region is CASSEEGAAEKLFF. CDR3 bases: TGTGCCAGCAGTGAAGAGGGTGCGGCTGAAAAACTGTTTTTT.